Following are 6 T cell receptor beta chains from one sample sequenced in a study of blood T cell repertoires in COVID-19. Repertoires were generated with immunoSEQ multiplex PCR, while TCRdb's copy carries only in-frame clones and drops some. The repertoire includes about 200,000 clones, roughly 88% of them detected once, and over 2.5% sits in the top ten. The sequencing input was peripheral blood. These receptors were collected from a man aged 55 to 70 with acute or convalescent COVID-19.

This clone was recorded once. V usage is TRBV5-1 and J usage is TRBJ2-5; TRBD2 matches at 16 bases. J was trimmed by 5 bases and V by 1 base; bases with no gene match: 8. This CDR3 has 18 residues. Germline V CDR1 and CDR2: SGHRS, YFSETQ. The CDR3 is CASSLSGLAGGTLETQYF. For the CDR3, the DNA is TGCGCCAGCAGCTTGTCGGGACTAGCGGGAGGGACCTTGGAGACCCAGTACTTC. Together with reference TRBV5-1 and TRBJ2-5, the CDR3 gives the full variable domain: KAGVTQTPRYLIKTRGQQVTLSCSPISGHRSVSWYQQTPGQGLQFLFEYFSETQRNKGNFPGRFSGRQFSNSRSEMNVSTLELGDSALYLCASSLSGLAGGTLETQYFGPGTRLLVL.

The CDR3 DNA is TGTGCCAGCAGCTTCACTAGCGGGAGGGACAATGAGCAGTTCTTC. Amino acid sequence: CASSFTSGRDNEQFF. The rearrangement links TRBV5-4 to TRBJ2-1; 13 bases map to TRBD2. The CDR3 consists of 15 residues. The germline CDR1 and CDR2 sequences are SGHNT and YYREEE (reference sequence). V gave up 2 bases and J gave up 5 bases; unmatched junction bases: 1. Supplemented by reference TRBV5-4 and TRBJ2-1, the full variable domain reads ETGVTQSPTHLIKTRGQQVTLRCSSQSGHNTVSWYQQALGQGPQFIFQYYREEENGRGNFPPRFSGLQFPNYSSELNVNALELDDSALYLCASSFTSGRDNEQFFGPGTRLTVL.

This clone has just a few counts. The genes are TRBV7-8 and TRBJ1-4; D is uncertain. There are 16 residues in the CDR3. V was trimmed by 3 bases and J by 0 bases, leaving 11 bases between them. Germline loops: CDR1 SGHVS, CDR2 FQNEAQ. CDR3: CASSLSSASTNEKLFF. CDR3 nucleotides: TGTGCCAGCAGCTTGAGTTCCGCCTCAACTAATGAAAAACTGTTTTTT.

Points on this clone: One end of the junction fails to match germline, which may point to a read error. V gene TRBV6-4 combines with J gene TRBJ2-1, with TRBD2 matching over 12 bases. The CDR3 is 16 residues long. The germline V gene encodes CDR1 MRHNA and CDR2 SNTAGT. CDR3 in amino acids: CASSDSTSGSRNEQFF. The CDR3 region has the DNA TGTGCCAGCAGTGACTCGACTAGCGGGAGTCGAAATGAGCAATTCTTC.

In this sample, this clone turned up a few times. The chain combines TRBV5-4 with TRBJ1-1, with D unresolved. V shed 0 bases and J shed 8 bases, with 17 bases lying between them. CDR1 is SGHNT and CDR2 is YYREEE in the germline V gene (reference sequence). CDR3 length: 15 amino acids. DNA of the CDR3: TGTGCCAGCAGCTTGGGAGTAGAAGCTTTTAAGGAAGCTTTCTTT. Translation: CASSLGVEAFKEAFF.

This clone has a handful of counts. The CDR3 region is CASSISSGRNEQFF. Written as DNA, the CDR3 is TGTGCCAGCAGCATCTCTAGCGGGAGGAATGAGCAGTTCTTC. V is TRBV5-4 and J is TRBJ2-1; 11 bases are a match to TRBD2. Trimming took 4 bases from V and 7 from J; bases not matched to a gene: 4. Germline loops: CDR1 SGHNT, CDR2 YYREEE (reference sequence). The CDR3 is 14 amino acids.